The rows below give T cell receptor beta chains drawn from one sample of a study of T cell responses to AZD1222 COVID-19 vaccine. The repertoire was sequenced with immunoSEQ multiplex PCR; TCRdb's copy has only in-frame clones and lacks some. The repertoire consists of about 120,000 clones, with around 90% occurring once and the leading ten covering roughly 1.4%. The sequencing used peripheral blood, collected on day 0 of AZD1222 vaccination. These receptors all come from an adult in good health. CDR3s include the opening cysteine and the closing phenylalanine or tryptophan. The D gene is left open where the match is weak. Some rows mark clone size as missing; the rest say once, few, many or name a class of expanded clone.

>TRBV3-1/TRBV3-2|TRBJ1-4|NA|NA|18
CASSPRALAGATNEKLFF
TGTGCCAGCAGCCCCAGGGCCCTCGCGGGGGCAACTAATGAAAAACTGTTTTTT
>TRBV27|TRBJ2-7|NA|TRBD2|15
CASSTTGTRTYEQYF
TGTGCCAGCAGTACCACCGGGACTAGGACCTACGAGCAGTACTTC
>TRBV6-2/TRBV6-3|TRBJ2-7|NA|NA|15
CASSYRGHNLYEQYF
TGTGCCAGCAGTTACAGGGGACACAACCTCTACGAGCAGTACTTC
>TRBV3-1/TRBV3-2|TRBJ2-6|NA|NA|15
CASSQGAGGANVLTF
TGTGCCAGCAGCCAAGGGGCCGGAGGGGCCAACGTCCTGACTTTC
>TRBV29-1|TRBJ1-1|NA|TRBD1|12
CSARQGNTEAFF
TGCAGCGCTCGACAGGGGAACACTGAAGCTTTCTTT
>TRBV4-3|TRBJ1-1|NA|NA|15
CASSQVDRTNTEAFF
TGCGCCAGCAGCCAAGTTGACAGAACGAACACTGAAGCTTTCTTT
>TRBV11-2|TRBJ1-3|NA|NA|17
CASSLHQTGFSGNTIYF
TGTGCCAGCAGCTTACACCAGACAGGCTTCTCTGGAAACACCATATATTTT
>TRBV6-2/TRBV6-3|TRBJ2-6|NA|NA|16
CASSYGGKTGANVLTF
TGTGCCAGCAGTTACGGGGGAAAGACTGGGGCCAACGTCCTGACTTTC
>TRBV10-1|TRBJ1-1|NA|TRBD1|16
CASSESTGDWNTEAFF
TGCGCCAGCAGTGAGTCAACAGGGGACTGGAACACTGAAGCTTTCTTT
>TRBV5-1|TRBJ2-7|NA|NA|15
CASSLRRDRAYEQYF
TGCGCCAGCAGCCTCCGCCGGGACCGGGCCTACGAGCAGTACTTC
>TRBV9|TRBJ1-4|NA|NA|15
CASSLGRGRGEKLFF
TGTGCCAGCAGCTTGGGACGAGGGAGGGGTGAAAAACTGTTTTTT
>TRBV27|TRBJ2-1|NA|TRBD2|18
CASSLGLAGGAGVNEQFF
TGTGCCAGCAGTTTAGGACTAGCGGGAGGGGCTGGGGTCAATGAGCAGTTCTTC
>TRBV2|TRBJ2-2|NA|NA|14
CAISDSSNTGELFF
TGTGCCATTTCGGACAGTTCGAACACCGGGGAGCTGTTTTTT
>TRBV6-5|TRBJ2-7|few|NA|16
CASSYSLALSSYEQYF
TGTGCCAGCAGTTACTCGCTAGCGCTTAGCTCCTACGAGCAGTACTTC
>TRBV5-4|TRBJ2-7|NA|TRBD1|16
CASSLYAGTGTYEQYF
TGTGCCAGCAGCTTGTATGCCGGGACAGGGACATACGAGCAGTACTTC
>TRBV5-6|TRBJ1-1|NA|TRBD1|13
CASSLEGATEAFF
TGTGCCAGCAGCTTGGAGGGGGCCACTGAAGCTTTCTTT
>TRBV11-3|TRBJ1-2|NA|TRBD1|15
CASSWTGGKDYGYTF
TGTGCCAGCAGCTGGACAGGGGGCAAGGACTATGGCTACACCTTC
>TRBV9|TRBJ2-1|NA|TRBD1|15
CASSALQTGRNEQFF
TGTGCCAGCAGCGCCCTCCAGACAGGGCGGAATGAGCAGTTCTTC
>TRBV11-2|TRBJ2-3|NA|NA|13
CASSFRDSHTQYF
TGTGCCAGCAGCTTCCGGGACTCCCATACGCAGTATTTT
>TRBV5-1|TRBJ2-5|NA|NA|15
CASSLEREGWETQYF
TGCGCCAGCAGCTTGGAACGGGAAGGGTGGGAGACCCAGTACTTC
>TRBV18|TRBJ1-3|NA|NA|17
CASSPPGTYLSENTIYF
TGTGCCAGCTCACCACCCGGGACCTACTTAAGTGAGAACACCATATATTTT
>TRBV29-1|TRBJ2-5|NA|NA|11
CSANIRETQYF
TGCAGCGCTAACATTCGGGAGACCCAGTACTTC
>TRBV9|TRBJ2-3|NA|NA|13
CASSVAEGGTQYF
TGTGCCAGCAGCGTAGCGGAGGGGGGTACGCAGTATTTT
>TRBV7-2|TRBJ2-3|NA|NA|14
CASSRGLGTDTQYF
TGTGCCAGCAGCCGGGGGCTGGGTACAGATACGCAGTATTTT
>TRBV6-2/TRBV6-3|TRBJ2-1|NA|NA|17
CASSYHPPVDTYNEQFF
TGTGCCAGCAGTTACCACCCTCCCGTGGATACGTACAATGAGCAGTTCTTC
>TRBV5-1|TRBJ1-1|NA|NA|14
CASRRTDMNTEAFF
TGCGCCAGCAGACGGACAGACATGAACACTGAAGCTTTCTTT
>TRBV2|TRBJ2-7|NA|TRBD1|17
CASSSTGRVAGANEQYF
TGTGCCAGCAGCTCGACAGGGAGAGTGGCGGGTGCCAACGAGCAGTACTTC
>TRBV2|TRBJ1-5|NA|NA|12
CASSTSNQPQHF
TGTGCCAGCAGTACCAGCAATCAGCCCCAGCATTTT
>TRBV5-1|TRBJ2-2|NA|NA|13
CASTLEDPGELFF
TGCGCCAGCACCCTTGAGGATCCCGGGGAGCTGTTTTTT
>TRBV10-3|TRBJ2-3|NA|NA|13
CAISEPEGLTQYF
TGTGCCATCAGTGAGCCCGAGGGCCTCACGCAGTATTTT
>TRBV19|TRBJ2-1|NA|TRBD2|15
CASSIGLAMFGEQFF
TGTGCCAGTAGTATAGGACTAGCGATGTTCGGTGAGCAGTTCTTC
>TRBV3-1/TRBV3-2|TRBJ2-2|NA|NA|12
CASSQGPGELFF
TGTGCCAGCAGCCAAGGGCCCGGGGAGCTGTTTTTT
>TRBV24-1|TRBJ2-1|NA|NA|13
CATSDGRYNEQFF
TGTGCCACCAGTGATGGGAGGTACAATGAGCAGTTCTTC
>TRBV30|TRBJ1-5|NA|TRBD1|16
CAWSVQGAVGNQPQHF
TGTGCCTGGAGTGTCCAGGGGGCTGTGGGCAATCAGCCCCAGCATTTT
>TRBV7-2|TRBJ2-7|NA|NA|14
CASSLRRGFYEQYF
TGTGCCAGCAGCTTACGCAGGGGCTTCTACGAGCAGTACTTC
>TRBV5-1|TRBJ2-1|NA|NA|14
CASSLQGYPNEQFF
TGCGCCAGCAGCTTGCAGGGGTACCCCAATGAGCAGTTCTTC
>TRBV19|TRBJ1-2|once|NA|14
CASSIHIPNYGYTF
TGTGCCAGTAGTATTCACATCCCTAACTATGGCTACACCTTC
>TRBV3-1/TRBV3-2|TRBJ1-4|NA|NA|16
CASSQDLGATNEKLFF
TGTGCCAGCAGCCAAGATCTTGGTGCAACTAATGAAAAACTGTTTTTT
>TRBV14|TRBJ1-2|NA|NA|13
CASSQAVFYGYTF
TGTGCCAGCAGCCAGGCGGTGTTCTATGGCTACACCTTC
>TRBV7-9|TRBJ1-2|NA|TRBD1|14
CASSFLWTGGGYTF
TGTGCCAGCAGCTTTCTATGGACAGGGGGCGGCTACACCTTC
>TRBV3-1/TRBV3-2|TRBJ1-2|NA|NA|16
CASSQVGAGSLYGYTF
TGTGCCAGCAGCCAAGTAGGGGCAGGCTCTCTCTATGGCTACACCTTC
>TRBV24-1|TRBJ2-1|once|TRBD2|18
CATSDPSKTSVSYNEQFF
TGTGCCACCAGTGATCCGAGCAAGACTAGCGTCTCTTACAATGAGCAGTTCTTC
>TRBV28|TRBJ1-5|once|NA|15
CASSLQGHSNQPQHF
TGTGCCAGCAGTTTACAGGGACATAGCAATCAGCCCCAGCATTTT
>TRBV24-1|TRBJ2-5|NA|TRBD1|15
CATSGGQGLGETQYF
TGTGCCACCAGTGGAGGACAGGGACTCGGCGAGACCCAGTACTTC
>TRBV24-1|TRBJ1-4|NA|NA|17
CATSDLLLGAYDEKLFF
TGTGCCACCAGTGATTTGCTGTTGGGGGCGTACGACGAAAAACTGTTTTTT